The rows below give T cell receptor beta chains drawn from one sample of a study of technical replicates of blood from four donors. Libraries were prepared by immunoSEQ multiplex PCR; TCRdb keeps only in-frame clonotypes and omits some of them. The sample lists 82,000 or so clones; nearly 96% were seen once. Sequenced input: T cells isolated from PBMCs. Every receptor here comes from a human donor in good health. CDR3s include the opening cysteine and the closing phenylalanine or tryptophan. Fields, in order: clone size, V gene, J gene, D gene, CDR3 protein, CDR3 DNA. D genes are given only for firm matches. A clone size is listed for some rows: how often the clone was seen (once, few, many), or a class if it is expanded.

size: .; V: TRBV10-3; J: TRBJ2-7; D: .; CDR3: CAIRRGGTGTYEQYF; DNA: TGTGCCATCAGGAGGGGGGGGACGGGAACCTACGAGCAGTACTTC
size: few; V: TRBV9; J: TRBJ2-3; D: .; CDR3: CASSPFQGSTDTQYF; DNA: TGTGCCAGCAGCCCCTTTCAGGGGAGCACAGATACGCAGTATTTT
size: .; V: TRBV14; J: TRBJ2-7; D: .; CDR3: CASSQGGLRGYEQYF; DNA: TGTGCCAGCAGCCAAGGGGGACTCCGGGGCTACGAGCAGTACTTC
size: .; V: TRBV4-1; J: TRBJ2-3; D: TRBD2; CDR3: CASRKTYRSGVADTQYF; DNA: TGCGCCAGCAGAAAGACCTACAGGAGCGGGGTCGCAGATACGCAGTATTTT
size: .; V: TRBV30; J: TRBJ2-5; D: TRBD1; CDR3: CAWSPGQGWQETQYF; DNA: TGTGCCTGGAGTCCGGGACAGGGGTGGCAAGAGACCCAGTACTTC
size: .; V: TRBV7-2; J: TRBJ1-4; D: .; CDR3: CASSLGPGSEKLFF; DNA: TGTGCCAGCAGCTTAGGACCAGGGTCCGAAAAACTGTTTTTT
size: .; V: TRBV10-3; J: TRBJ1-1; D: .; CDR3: CAISESTSEAFF; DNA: TGTGCCATCAGTGAGTCGACTTCTGAAGCTTTCTTT
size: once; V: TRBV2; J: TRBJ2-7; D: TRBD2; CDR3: CASSGPGRVNLYEQYF; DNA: TGTGCCAGCAGTGGCCCAGGGAGGGTGAATTTGTACGAGCAGTACTTC
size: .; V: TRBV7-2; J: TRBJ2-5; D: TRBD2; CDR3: CASSLNPSGRAGTGTQYF; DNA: TGTGCCAGCAGCTTAAATCCTAGCGGGAGGGCCGGGACTGGGACCCAGTACTTC
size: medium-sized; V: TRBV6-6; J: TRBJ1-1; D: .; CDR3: CASRTRTEAFF; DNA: TGTGCCAGCAGGACGAGGACTGAAGCTTTCTTT